This entry describes one T cell receptor beta chain. This CDR3 is 15 amino acids long. V gave up 4 bases and J gave up 3 bases; unmatched junction bases: 6. Germline V gene data show CDR1 as SGHNT and CDR2 as YYREEE (reference sequence). The data were obtained in a study of blood T cell repertoires in COVID-19. Clones were read by immunoSEQ multiplex PCR, and TCRdb kept only the in-frame ones, dropping some. The sample comprises just over 60,000 clones, around 80% of which are singletons, and about 18% rests with the top ten. The sequence was obtained from a man aged 55 to 70 with acute or convalescent COVID-19. The sample consisted of peripheral blood. This sequence joins TRBV5-4 and TRBJ1-3; 8 bases align to TRBD1. The CDR3: CASSPDRAVGNTIYF. The CDR3 nucleotides read TGTGCCAGCAGCCCGGACAGGGCAGTTGGAAACACCATATATTTT.